The rows below give T cell receptor beta chains drawn from one sample of a study of shared clonotypes between healthy human individuals. The assay was immunoSEQ multiplex PCR, and TCRdb's table has in-frame clones only and misses some. The sample holds 650,000 to 700,000 clones, roughly 91% seen once. Sequenced sample: memory CD8+ T cells from PBMCs. The receptors here all came from a man aged 18-30 years in good health. Some clones in this sample may be carry-over from other donors' samples. The CDR3 runs from the conserved cysteine through the conserved F or W. The D gene is left open where the match is weak. Part of the rows lack a size; the others show once, few, many or a class for expanded clones.

clone_size d_call j_call v_call cdr3_aa cdr3_nt
- - TRBJ2-7 TRBV27 CASSSPRHLYEQYF TGTGCCAGCAGTTCCCCTCGACATTTATACGAGCAGTACTTC
- TRBD2 TRBJ2-7 TRBV7-2 CASSRHWMTSGVSSYEQYF TGTGCCAGCAGCCGCCACTGGATGACTAGCGGGGTAAGCTCCTACGAGCAGTACTTC
- - TRBJ1-3 TRBV14 CASSPPRGDTIYF TGTGCCAGCAGCCCTCCGCGTGGGGACACCATATATTTT
- TRBD2 TRBJ2-5 TRBV7-9 CASSGEGLVGETQYF TGTGCCAGCAGCGGTGAGGGACTAGTAGGGGAGACCCAGTACTTC
- TRBD2 TRBJ2-7 TRBV27 CASSETSGSQIEQYF TGTGCCAGCAGTGAAACTAGCGGGAGTCAGATTGAGCAGTACTTC
once - TRBJ1-3 TRBV7-8 CASSQRGRGISGNTIYF TGTGCCAGCAGCCAACGGGGGCGGGGAATCTCTGGAAACACCATATATTTT
- - TRBJ1-1 TRBV7-9 CASSTLSEAFF TGTGCCAGCAGCACACTCTCTGAAGCTTTCTTT
- - TRBJ1-1 TRBV6-1 CASSQAAGTEAFF TGTGCCAGCAGCCAAGCGGCGGGCACTGAAGCTTTCTTT
- TRBD1 TRBJ2-7 TRBV7-8 CASRVTGVAYEQYF TGTGCCAGCAGAGTGACAGGGGTGGCCTACGAGCAGTACTTC
once TRBD1 TRBJ1-1 TRBV28 CASSWGQGNTEAFF TGTGCCAGCAGTTGGGGACAGGGGAACACTGAAGCTTTCTTT
- - TRBJ2-7 TRBV7-8 CASSLGLGVSYEQYF TGTGCCAGCAGCTTAGGTCTGGGGGTCTCCTACGAGCAGTACTTC
- - TRBJ2-3 TRBV13 CASSSLGGGRSSDTQYF TGTGCCAGCAGCTCCCTTGGGGGCGGGAGAAGTTCAGATACGCAGTATTTT
- - TRBJ2-3 TRBV28 CASSLALGTPTDTQYF TGTGCCAGCAGCCTCGCCCTCGGGACGCCTACAGATACGCAGTATTTT
- - TRBJ2-7 TRBV2 CALTGGTPRTYEQYF TGTGCCCTTACCGGGGGCACGCCCAGGACCTACGAGCAGTACTTC
- - TRBJ1-4 TRBV28 CASTKTARVATNEKLFF TGTGCCAGCACCAAAACGGCTAGAGTAGCAACTAATGAAAAACTGTTTTTT
- - TRBJ2-5 TRBV9 CASSEGRVETQYF TGTGCCAGCAGCGAGGGCAGGGTAGAGACCCAGTACTTC
- - TRBJ2-7 TRBV28 CASSLIRGYEQYF TGTGCCAGCAGTTTAATCCGTGGGTACGAGCAGTACTTC
- - TRBJ2-7 TRBV27 CASKYVVAGWDEQYF TGTGCCAGCAAATATGTCGTGGCGGGATGGGACGAGCAGTACTTC
- - TRBJ2-7 TRBV27 CASSLNPNSYEQYF TGTGCCAGCAGTTTAAACCCCAACTCCTACGAGCAGTACTTC
- - TRBJ2-2 TRBV2 CASSESTFTPGELFF TGTGCCAGCAGTGAATCTACATTCACCCCCGGGGAGCTGTTTTTT
- TRBD2 TRBJ2-7 TRBV4-2 CASSQLLLARSYEQYF TGTGCCAGCAGCCAACTATTACTAGCGCGCTCCTACGAGCAGTACTTC
- - TRBJ1-3 TRBV5-6 CASSFLDSGNTIYF TGTGCCAGCAGCTTCCTAGACTCTGGAAACACCATATATTTT
- - TRBJ2-1 TRBV10-1 CASSGPGSSYNEQFF TGCGCCAGCAGTGGCCCGGGTAGCTCCTACAATGAGCAGTTCTTC
- - TRBJ2-3 TRBV28 CASSLLPYVASTDTQYF TGTGCCAGCAGTTTACTTCCCTACGTCGCTAGCACAGATACGCAGTATTTT
- - TRBJ2-7 TRBV7-8 CASSLVPGAYEQYF TGTGCCAGCAGCTTAGTCCCAGGAGCCTACGAGCAGTACTTC
- - TRBJ2-7 TRBV6-1 CASSDRRWDAIYEQYF TGTGCCAGCAGTGACCGGCGCTGGGACGCTATTTACGAGCAGTACTTC
- - TRBJ2-1 TRBV7-6 CASSGYGWGYNEQFF TGTGCCAGCAGCGGCTATGGGTGGGGATACAATGAGCAGTTCTTC
- - TRBJ1-5 TRBV6-1 CASSEGWGSGGNQPQHF TGTGCCAGCAGTGAGGGGTGGGGATCGGGAGGCAATCAGCCCCAGCATTTT
- - TRBJ2-1 TRBV28 CASTLSRNEQFF TGTGCCAGCACCTTGAGTCGGAATGAGCAGTTCTTC
once TRBD1 TRBJ2-7 TRBV9 CASSVGQGLIYEQYF TGTGCCAGCAGCGTAGGACAGGGATTGATTTACGAGCAGTACTTC
- - TRBJ2-7 TRBV6-5 CASRGGPRPYEQYF TGTGCCAGCAGAGGCGGCCCTAGACCCTACGAGCAGTACTTC
- - TRBJ2-5 TRBV28 CASSFIGQQQETQYF TGTGCCAGCAGTTTTATAGGGCAGCAACAAGAGACCCAGTACTTC
once - TRBJ1-1 TRBV18 CASSPQTRAGEAFF TGTGCCAGCTCACCCCAGACAAGGGCCGGGGAAGCTTTCTTT
- - TRBJ2-7 TRBV4-3 CASSQDFGGTSYEQYF TGCGCCAGCAGCCAAGATTTCGGGGGAACTAGCTACGAGCAGTACTTC
- TRBD1 TRBJ2-7 TRBV15 CATSTEDRAIYEQYF TGTGCCACCAGCACGGAGGACAGGGCGATCTACGAGCAGTACTTC
- TRBD2 TRBJ2-3 TRBV7-9 CASSLTAGGPDTQYF TGTGCCAGCAGCCTAACAGCGGGAGGGCCGGACACGCAGTATTTT
- - TRBJ2-7 TRBV4-2 CASSQHNMDYEQYF TGTGCCAGCAGCCAACATAACATGGACTACGAGCAGTACTTC